These 28 T cell receptor beta chains were all obtained from the same sample, sequenced in a study of blood T cells in healthy people across ages. The second PCR ran about 6 to 12 cycles with a sample-barcoded 5' primer and J-beta primers. TCRdb ran MiXCR on the 5' RACE reads and lists one entry per CDR3 protein. In the table there are about 780,000 distinct CDR3 sequences, around 45% of which are singletons. The sequencing sample was made of blood. These TCRs come from a man older than 75 in good health.

The gene calls are TRBV29-1 and TRBJ1-2, with D possibly TRBD1 on 5 matching bases. Looked up from germline, CDR1 is SQVTM and CDR2 is ANQGSEA. The CDR3 length is 13 residues. V dropped 4 bases and J dropped 0 bases, with 9 bases sitting between them. The CDR3 DNA reads as TGCAGCGTTGGAGGGACCCCTAACTATGGCTACACCTTC. Translated: CSVGGTPNYGYTF.

On this clonotype itself: A much larger clone sits a single nucleotide away, making a read error possible. The V and J genes are TRBV5-1 and TRBJ2-1, with 9 nucleotides matching TRBD1. The CDR3 runs 16 residues. Germline CDR1 is SGHRS and CDR2 is YFSETQ. V was pared by 4 bases and J by 7 bases, with 12 bases of the junction left unmatched. The CDR3 protein is CASSPDPGTGRNEQFF. Here the CDR3 DNA reads TGCGCCAGCAGCCCTGACCCGGGGACAGGGCGGAATGAGCAGTTCTTC.

The chain couples TRBV5-5 to TRBJ2-7, with D possibly called TRBD1 or TRBD2 (7 bases each). The germline CDR1 and CDR2 sequences are SGHKS and YYEKEE (reference sequence). The V and J ends lost 4 bases and 4 bases respectively, with 18 bases between them. There are 15 residues in the CDR3. CDR3 protein: CASSPGTAGFYEQYF. In nucleotides, the CDR3 is TGTGCCAGCAGCCCTGGGACAGCGGGGTTTTACGAGCAGTACTTC.

The sample holds a few counts of this clonotype. V and J are TRBV4-3 and TRBJ2-3; 7 positions match TRBD1. Germline CDR1 and CDR2: LGHNA and YSLEER. V lost 3 bases to trimming and J lost 0 bases; unmatched junction nucleotides: 9. There are 17 residues in the CDR3. CDR3 nucleotides: TGCGCCAGCAGCCACCTCTCACCAGGGGGAAGCACAGATACGCAGTATTTT. Residues: CASSHLSPGGSTDTQYF.

The chain couples TRBV29-1 to TRBJ2-7, with D possibly being TRBD1 (6 bases). The CDR3 sequence is 11 residues long. V was cut by 4 bases and J by 4 bases, with 8 bases left in between. Germline CDR1 is SQVTM and CDR2 is ANQGSEA. Here the CDR3 reads CSVAGDYEQYF. The CDR3 DNA sequence: TGCAGCGTTGCAGGGGATTACGAGCAGTACTTC.

With respect to this clonotype: One end of the junction is discordant with germline, which a read error may explain. The rearrangement uses TRBV7-2 and TRBJ2-1; no reliable D call. CDR1 and CDR2 from the germline V gene are SGHTA and FQGNSA. The CDR3 runs 15 residues. CDR3 sequence reads: CASSLLRSSYKEQFF. CDR3 DNA sequence: TGTGCCAGCAGCTTACTTAGGAGCTCCTACAAGGAGCAGTTCTTC.

This clonotype was seen only a few times. The V and J genes are TRBV5-1 and TRBJ2-5, with 11 bases aligning to TRBD2. CDR3 size: 13 residues. Trimming cost V 0 bases and J 10 bases; bases outside gene matches: 2. Germline V gives CDR1 SGHRS, CDR2 YFSETQ. The CDR3 DNA reads TGCGCCAGCAGCTTGGATAGCGGGGGGGACCAGTACTTC. It translates to CASSLDSGGDQYF.

This clonotype was detected a few times. The CDR3, as DNA: TGTGCCAGCAGCTTTCGCGGGACTAGCGACGGTGAGCAGTTCTTC. It codes for CASSFRGTSDGEQFF. The chain carries TRBV7-9 and TRBJ2-1; the match to TRBD2 covers 10 bases. Germline CDR1 SEHNR, CDR2 FQNEAQ (reference sequence). CDR3 length: 15 residues. With V trimmed by 3 bases and J by 9 bases, 8 bases remained unmatched.

J is TRBJ2-1 and V is TRBV12-3 or TRBV12-4; TRBD2 matches at 9 bases. V lost 6 bases, J lost 7 bases, and 19 bases stayed unmatched. The CDR3 is made up of 18 amino acids. The CDR3 loop is CASRRGARSLAGRNEQFF. CDR3 DNA: TGTGCCAGCAGAAGAGGGGCCAGAAGCCTAGCGGGAAGGAATGAGCAGTTCTTC.

The chain links TRBV5-1 to TRBJ1-1, with TRBD1 identical over 8 bases. With V trimmed by 4 bases and J by 2 bases, 7 bases remained unmatched. In germline, CDR1 is SGHRS, CDR2 YFSETQ. The CDR3 is 15 amino acids. The CDR3 spells CASSPGQGFNTEAFF. Written as DNA, the CDR3 is TGCGCCAGCAGCCCAGGACAGGGTTTCAACACTGAAGCTTTCTTT.

The rearrangement joins TRBV21-1 to TRBJ2-3; the D call in the table, TRBD2, was not verified against the DNA. The DNA matches TRBJ2-1 better at its end, which makes the J call doubtful. TRBV21-1 is marked as a pseudogene. This CDR3 comprises 17 residues. CDR3 in DNA: TGTGCCAGCAGCAAAGAATCGGTAGCGGCCCAAAGCGATGAGCAGTTCTTC. Its translation: CASSKESVAAQSDEQFF.

CDR3 amino acids: CSVEVESGRVKGYEQYF. CDR3 bases: TGCAGCGTTGAAGTCGAGTCTGGCAGAGTAAAAGGCTACGAGCAGTACTTC. The chain joins TRBV29-1 to TRBJ2-4; D call uncertain. The end of the DNA is better explained by TRBJ2-7, so the J call may be wrong. The germline V gene has CDR1 SQVTM and CDR2 ANQGSEA. This CDR3 is built from 17 residues.

V is TRBV12-3 or TRBV12-4 and J is TRBJ2-6; a possible D gene is TRBD1 (6 bases). Trimming shortened V by 5 bases and J by 2 bases, and 16 bases separated the two germline ends. The CDR3 sequence is 17 residues long. CDR3 coding DNA: TGTGCCAGCAGTCGCATACAGGGAACGACTGGGGCCAACGTCCTGACTTTC. As protein: CASSRIQGTTGANVLTF.

This clonotype was found a few times. This sequence joins TRBV6-2 or TRBV6-3 and TRBJ2-1, with 13 bases aligning to TRBD2. CDR1 and CDR2 (germline): MNHEY, SVGEGT. CDR3 length: 16 amino acids. Germline trimming cut 4 bases from V and 5 bases from J; bases unmatched to any gene: 5. Here the CDR3 reads CASSSGTSGMNNEQFF. Here the CDR3 DNA reads TGTGCCAGCAGTTCCGGGACTAGCGGGATGAACAATGAGCAGTTCTTC.

V usage is TRBV5-1 and J usage is TRBJ2-5, with 8 nucleotides matching TRBD1. In germline, CDR1 is SGHRS, CDR2 YFSETQ. CDR3 length: 14 residues. Trimming at V came to 7 bases and at J to 2 bases, leaving 7 bases not matched to a gene. The CDR3 DNA reads TGCGCCAGCGGGGCGACAGGGGATCAAGAGACCCAGTACTTC. This encodes CASGATGDQETQYF.

The genes are TRBV20-1 and TRBJ2-3, with 10 bases identical to TRBD2. Germline trimming cut 2 bases from V and 2 bases from J; bases unmatched to any gene: 1. The CDR3 covers 14 residues. Germline values: CDR1 DFQATT, CDR2 SNEGSKA (reference sequence). The CDR3 nucleotides are TGCAGTGCTAGAACTAGCGGGGTCACAGATACGCAGTATTTT. Protein: CSARTSGVTDTQYF.

This clonotype was picked up one time. The J gene is TRBJ1-1, the V gene TRBV9; maybe TRBD1 (5 bases). The CDR3 totals 14 residues. CDR1 SGDLS and CDR2 YYNGEE come from the germline V gene. The V and J ends lost 5 bases and 11 bases respectively, with 22 bases between them. The CDR3 spells CASRPGTQEGWAFF. The CDR3 region has the DNA TGTGCCAGCAGACCAGGCACACAGGAGGGTTGGGCTTTCTTT.

The chain is built from TRBV6-2 or TRBV6-3 and TRBJ2-1, with 9 bases lining up with TRBD2. The length of the CDR3 is 14 residues. The V and J ends lost 11 bases and 4 bases, in that order; junction bases with no gene match: 9. Germline lookup yields CDR1 MNHEY and CDR2 SVGEGT. CDR3 amino acids: CAGSGGSSYNEQFF. CDR3 DNA sequence: TGTGCCGGAAGCGGGGGGTCTTCTTACAATGAGCAGTTCTTC.

The chain carries TRBV28 and TRBJ2-1; 8 nucleotides line up with TRBD2. CDR1 is MDHEN and CDR2 is SYDVKM in the germline V gene. Germline trimming cut 10 bases from V and 6 bases from J; bases unmatched to any gene: 8. This CDR3 region has 13 residues. CDR3 DNA: TGTGCCACCACTAGCGGAAGGCTCAATGAGCAGTTCTTC. Protein product: CATTSGRLNEQFF.

About this clonotype: At one of its ends the junction is not consistent with the germline gene, which may arise from a read error. The chain combines TRBV29-1 with TRBJ1-6; TRBD1 agrees at 7 bases. Germline lookup yields CDR1 SQVTM and CDR2 ANQGSEA. The CDR3 sequence is 14 residues long. CDR3 protein: CSATLGDRDSPPHF. CDR3 DNA sequence: TGCAGCGCCACTCTGGGGGACAGAGACTCACCCCCCCACTTT. The entire variable domain, with the rest obtained from reference TRBV29-1 and TRBJ1-6, is as follows: SAVISQKPSRDICQRGTSLTIQCQVDSQVTMMFWYRQQPGQSLTLIATANQGSEATYESGFVIDKFPISRPNLTFSTLTVSNMSPEDSSIYLCSATLGDRDSPPHFGNGTRLTVT.

J is TRBJ2-1 and V is TRBV20-1, with a weak D call TRBD2 (6 bases). CDR1 DFQATT and CDR2 SNEGSKA come from the germline V gene (reference sequence). V gave up 6 bases and J gave up 5 bases, with 20 bases separating them. The CDR3 covers 15 residues. CDR3 in amino acids: CSAQDSGALHNEQFF. As DNA, the CDR3 is TGCAGTGCCCAAGATAGCGGAGCCCTCCACAATGAGCAGTTCTTC.

The chain joins TRBV20-1 to TRBJ2-3; D is possibly TRBD1 (5 bases). V lost 5 bases and J 1 base, leaving 19 bases between the germline ends. The CDR3 spans 16 residues. Germline V CDR1 and CDR2: DFQATT, SNEGSKA (reference sequence). As DNA, the CDR3 is TGCAGTGCTCAGATCAGCAATCTAGGGGGCACAGATACGCAGTATTTT. Amino acids: CSAQISNLGGTDTQYF.

The V and J genes are TRBV27 and TRBJ2-2, with a weak D call TRBD1 (6 bases). The CDR3 consists of 17 residues. Germline lookup yields CDR1 MNHEY and CDR2 SMNVEV (reference sequence). V shed 5 bases and J shed 2 bases, with 18 bases lying between them. CDR3: CASSRGTGNINTGELFF. The DNA for the CDR3 is TGTGCCAGCAGTCGAGGAACAGGGAATATTAACACCGGGGAGCTGTTTTTT.

This clonotype was detected many times. J is TRBJ2-1 and V is TRBV7-9, with 8 bases identical to TRBD2. The CDR3 spans 15 residues. After removal of 2 bases from V and 4 bases from J, the junction contained 4 bases not matched to a gene. Germline CDR1 reads SEHNR; CDR2 reads FQNEAQ (reference sequence). CDR3 DNA sequence: TGTGCCAGCAGCTTACTAGCGGGTCTATACAATGAGCAGTTCTTC. Amino acids: CASSLLAGLYNEQFF.

There are a few counts of this clonotype. The chain couples TRBV15 to TRBJ2-6, with unresolved D. CDR3 length: 14 amino acids. Looked up from germline, CDR1 is LNHNV and CDR2 is YYDKDF (reference sequence). V shed 3 bases and J shed 3 bases, with 6 bases lying between them. The CDR3 spells CATSRVVGANVLTF. Written as DNA, the CDR3 is TGTGCCACCAGCAGGGTGGTTGGGGCCAACGTCCTGACTTTC.

This clonotype has just a few counts. The J gene is TRBJ2-1, the V gene TRBV6-5; 7 positions match TRBD1. V lost 2 bases and J lost 1; bases outside the gene matches: 5. The CDR3 has 16 amino acids. Germline CDR1 and CDR2: MNHEY and SVGAGI. CDR3 protein: CASSYSRQGSYNEQFF. The CDR3 nucleotides are TGTGCCAGCAGTTACAGCCGACAGGGATCCTACAATGAGCAGTTCTTC.

The chain combines TRBV7-2 with TRBJ2-2, with 9 bases fitting TRBD2. This CDR3 is built from 15 residues. The V gene's germline CDR1 is SGHTA and CDR2 FQGNSA. With 5 bases clipped from V and 4 bases from J, the junction kept 5 bases outside the gene matches. CDR3 DNA sequence: TGTGCCAGCAGCATTATAGCGGGAGTCACCGGGGAGCTGTTTTTT. This sequence encodes CASSIIAGVTGELFF. The full variable domain, with the rest looked up from reference TRBV7-2 and TRBJ2-2, is GAGVSQSPSNKVTEKGKDVELRCDPISGHTALYWYRQSLGQGLEFLIYFQGNSAPDKSGLPSDRFSAERTGGSVSTLTIQRTQQEDSAVYLCASSIIAGVTGELFFGEGSRLTVL.

The V call is TRBV24-1, the J call TRBJ2-1; possible D gene TRBD1, 7 bases. The V end was cut by 3 bases, the J end by 13 bases, with 21 bases between. CDR1 and CDR2 (germline): KGHDR, SFDVKD. The CDR3 is 15 amino acids. In DNA form, the CDR3 reads TGTGCCACCAGTGATGGAGGCAGGGGGGAAGAGACCCAGTTCTTC. It encodes CATSDGGRGEETQFF.